This entry lists 26 T cell receptor beta chains sequenced from one sample in a study of CXCR3-negative and CXCR3-positive naive CD8 T cells. No antigen has been assigned to these receptors. Study conclusions and caveats: The study found more hydrophobic TRB CDR3s in CXCR3-positive naive cells than in CXCR3-negative naive cells.

TRB cDNA libraries were made by UMI-labeled 5' RACE. Following a re-call of the 5' RACE reads, TCRdb has one entry per CDR3 protein and lacks DNA. This sample's table has 130,000 to 150,000 distinct CDR3 sequences. Sequenced material: naive CXCR3+ CD8+ T cells from blood. Subset meaning: CD45RO-CCR7+CD27+CD95- naive CD8+ T cells expressing CXCR3 (TNR3+). The source is a human donor in good health. Some clones in this sample may be carry-over from other donors' samples.

The chain joins TRBV28 to TRBJ2-5; checking the TCRdb D call of TRBD2 is not possible without DNA. Germline V gene lookup returns CDR1 MDHEN and CDR2 SYDVKM. The CDR3 length is 13 residues. This CDR3 is CASSMGLAGPQYF.

The chain is built from TRBV6-2 or TRBV6-3 and TRBJ2-5; TCRdb's D call of TRBD1 is untestable without DNA. The CDR3 has 16 residues. Looked up from germline, CDR1 is MNHEY and CDR2 is SVGEGT. The CDR3 loop is CASSYSLTVGQETQYF.

J is TRBJ2-7 and V is TRBV10-3. This CDR3 comprises 11 residues. Germline V lookup: CDR1 ENHRY, CDR2 SYGVKD. Here the CDR3 reads CAISDYDEQYF.

The V and J genes are TRBV5-1 and TRBJ2-3; no DNA is available, so the TRBD2 call from TCRdb remains unchecked. CDR1 SGHRS and CDR2 YFSETQ come from the germline V gene. The CDR3 has 17 amino acids. This CDR3 is CASSLGRSLALTDTQYF.

The genes are TRBV5-5 and TRBJ1-2; the TCRdb call, TRBD1, lacks DNA for checking. This CDR3 has 14 residues. Germline V gene sequence: CDR1 SGHKS, CDR2 YYEKEE (reference sequence). CDR3 region: CASSLEGTVYGYTF.

This rearrangement joins TRBV7-9 to TRBJ2-7; TCRdb proposes TRBD1, but this gene call is untestable without DNA. This CDR3 has 13 amino acids. Per germline, CDR1 SEHNR and CDR2 FQNEAQ (reference sequence). CDR3 sequence reads: CASSHQGSDEQYF.

The V and J genes are TRBV7-3 and TRBJ1-1; the D call from TCRdb, TRBD1, cannot be confirmed without DNA. This CDR3 has 15 amino acids. Per germline, CDR1 SGHTA and CDR2 FQGTGA. The CDR3 protein is CASSLSQGVNTEAFF.

The chain is built from TRBV29-1 and TRBJ1-2; TCRdb's D gene call, TRBD1, goes unchecked for lack of DNA. CDR3 size: 15 residues. Germline assignment: CDR1 SQVTM and CDR2 ANQGSEA. This chain's CDR3 is CSVEGARQGSYGYTF.

This sequence joins TRBV2 and TRBJ2-2; TCRdb's D call of TRBD2 is untestable without DNA. This CDR3 has 18 amino acids. Germline CDR1 and CDR2: SNHLY and FYNNEI. CDR3 residues: CASSEARFSGKNTGELFF.

J is TRBJ1-6 and V is TRBV29-1; without DNA, the TCRdb call of TRBD1 cannot be checked. The CDR3 totals 17 residues. Germline loops: CDR1 SQVTM, CDR2 ANQGSEA. CDR3 in amino acids: CSAPTRDRVSGNSPLHF.

The V and J genes are TRBV19 and TRBJ2-1. CDR1 and CDR2 from the germline V gene are LNHDA and SQIVND (reference sequence). This CDR3 is built from 13 residues. The CDR3 loop reads CASSTDTYNEQFF.

The rearrangement joins TRBV11-2 to TRBJ2-6. CDR3 size: 14 residues. The germline V gene has CDR1 SGHAT and CDR2 FQNNGV. The CDR3 protein is CASSSFSGANVLTF. The full variable domain, its missing parts supplied by reference TRBV11-2 and TRBJ2-6, is EAGVAQSPRYKIIEKRQSVAFWCNPISGHATLYWYQQILGQGPKLLIQFQNNGVVDDSQLPKDRFSAERLKGVDSTLKIQPAKLEDSAVYLCASSSFSGANVLTFGAGSRLTVL.

V usage is TRBV10-3 and J usage is TRBJ2-2; TCRdb returns TRBD2, unconfirmable since there is no DNA. CDR1 ENHRY and CDR2 SYGVKD come from the germline V gene. This CDR3 is 15 amino acids long. CDR3 sequence: CAINRLAGDTGELFF.

The chain joins TRBV13 to TRBJ1-1; checking the TCRdb D call of TRBD1 is not possible without DNA. CDR3 size: 11 residues. Per germline, CDR1 PRHDT and CDR2 FYEKMQ (reference sequence). CDR3 protein: CASSGGQEAFF.

The chain recombines TRBV29-1 with TRBJ2-1; the D gene TCRdb calls, TRBD1, cannot be checked with no DNA. CDR3 size: 14 residues. Per the germline V gene, CDR1 is SQVTM and CDR2 is ANQGSEA. This CDR3 is CSVDIRESSNEQFF.

This sequence joins TRBV14 and TRBJ2-1; TCRdb designates TRBD2, a call that cannot be tested without DNA. The CDR3 sequence is 20 residues long. Germline CDR1 is SGHDN and CDR2 is FVKESK. The CDR3 loop reads CASSQDRLAGDTQFFHEQFF.

The chain is built from TRBV28 and TRBJ1-1. The CDR3 is made up of 14 amino acids. From germline, CDR1 is MDHEN and CDR2 SYDVKM. This CDR3 is CASSSPFLGTEAFF.

The CDR3 protein is CASSDQPGGYEQYF. This chain uses TRBV6-4 with TRBJ2-7; without DNA, the TCRdb call of TRBD1 cannot be checked. Germline V gene lookup returns CDR1 MRHNA and CDR2 SNTAGT. The length of the CDR3 is 14 residues.

This chain connects TRBV27 to TRBJ2-3. CDR1 is MNHEY and CDR2 is SMNVEV in the germline V gene (reference sequence). The CDR3 is 12 amino acids. CDR3 loop: CASRSRGDTQYF.

This sequence joins TRBV4-1 and TRBJ2-7; absent DNA, TCRdb's TRBD2 call cannot be checked. This CDR3 region has 17 residues. Germline loops: CDR1 MGHRA, CDR2 YSYEKL. Here the CDR3 reads CASSIGTSGRMTYEQYF.

The V call is TRBV29-1, the J call TRBJ2-3; TCRdb selects TRBD1, and the lack of DNA leaves this call unchecked. Germline assignment: CDR1 SQVTM and CDR2 ANQGSEA. The CDR3 is made up of 14 amino acids. This CDR3 is CSVDPGLAADTQYF.

The chain carries TRBV5-6 and TRBJ2-7; TCRdb returns TRBD1, unconfirmable since there is no DNA. CDR1 is SGHDT, CDR2 YYEEEE, per germline. CDR3 length: 13 amino acids. The CDR3 sequence: CASSLSRGAEQYF. The whole variable domain, filled in from reference TRBV5-6 and TRBJ2-7, reads DAGVTQSPTHLIKTRGQQVTLRCSPKSGHDTVSWYQQALGQGPQFIFQYYEEEERQRGNFPDRFSGHQFPNYSSELNVNALLLGDSALYLCASSLSRGAEQYFGPGTRLTVT.

This chain links TRBV5-6 with TRBJ2-7; no DNA is available, so the TRBD1 call from TCRdb remains unchecked. Germline V gene data show CDR1 as SGHDT and CDR2 as YYEEEE. CDR3 size: 15 residues. The CDR3 sequence: CASSPRQLSSYEQYF.

The V gene is TRBV7-9, the J gene TRBJ1-1. This CDR3 comprises 14 residues. CDR1 and CDR2 (germline): SEHNR, FQNEAQ (reference sequence). The CDR3 region is CASSPDYGWPEAFF.

The CDR3 is CASSYQETQYF. The genes are TRBV6-2 or TRBV6-3 and TRBJ2-5. Germline loops: CDR1 MNHEY, CDR2 SVGEGT. This CDR3 has 11 residues.

V and J are TRBV27 and TRBJ2-7; checking the TCRdb D call of TRBD2 is not possible without DNA. The germline V gene encodes CDR1 MNHEY and CDR2 SMNVEV (reference sequence). The length of the CDR3 is 16 residues. The CDR3 sequence is CASSLIRADPTGEQYF.